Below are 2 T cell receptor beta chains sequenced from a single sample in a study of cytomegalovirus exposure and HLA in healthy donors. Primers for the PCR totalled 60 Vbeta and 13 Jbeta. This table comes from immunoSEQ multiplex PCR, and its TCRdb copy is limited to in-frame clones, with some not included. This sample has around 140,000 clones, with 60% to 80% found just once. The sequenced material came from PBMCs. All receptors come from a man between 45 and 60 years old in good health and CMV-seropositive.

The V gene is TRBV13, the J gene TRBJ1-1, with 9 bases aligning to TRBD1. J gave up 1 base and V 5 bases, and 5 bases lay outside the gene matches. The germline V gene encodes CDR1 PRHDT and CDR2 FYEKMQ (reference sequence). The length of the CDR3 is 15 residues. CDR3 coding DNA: TGTGCCAGCAGCGGATCGGGACAGGGGAACACTGAAGCTTTCTTT. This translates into CASSGSGQGNTEAFF.

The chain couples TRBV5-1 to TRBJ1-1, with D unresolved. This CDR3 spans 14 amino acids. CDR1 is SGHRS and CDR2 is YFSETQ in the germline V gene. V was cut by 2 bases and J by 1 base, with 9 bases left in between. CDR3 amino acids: CASSLESRNTEAFF. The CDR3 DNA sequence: TGCGCCAGCAGCTTAGAGAGTAGGAACACTGAAGCTTTCTTT.